The entry below describes one T cell receptor (beta chain). Here immunoSEQ multiplex PCR was the method, and the copy in TCRdb shows in-frame clones only, minus some. This sample has some 29,000 clones, with 90% found just once. This sample stems from a study of preoperative IRX-2 immunotherapy in early breast cancer. The CDR3 consists of 14 residues. V dropped 2 bases and J dropped 8 bases, with 15 bases sitting between them. Germline V gene data show CDR1 as MDHEN and CDR2 as SYDVKM. As for treatment: preoperative locoregional IRX-2 cytokine immunotherapy. Preoperative locoregional IRX-2 cytokine immunotherapy was tested in the phase Ib source study.

The chain couples TRBV28 to TRBJ1-2, with D maybe TRBD1 (5 bases). The sample was collected from a patient treated with IRX-2 immunotherapy. The source of this sequence is a human donor with breast cancer. The CDR3 bases are TGTGCCAGCAGTTTAGTCAGGGCCAATCTAGGCTACACCTTC. Its protein is CASSLVRANLGYTF.